This entry describes one T cell receptor beta chain. Its antigen is unidentified. The data stem from a study of monozygotic twins with inflammatory bowel disease. Study-level points and caveats: IBD patients share fewer clonotypes with other people than healthy twins do, especially with disease activity.

Blood, 2.5 to 3 ml, was drawn per donor. This CDR3 contains 13 residues. Germline V gene lookup returns CDR1 DFQATT and CDR2 SNEGSKA (reference sequence). cDNA for each sample came from eight separate reactions. Molecular identifiers with 6-nucleotide sample barcodes were added during cDNA synthesis via template switching. TCRdb re-called the 5' RACE reads and gives one entry per CDR3 protein, without DNA. Its listing shows 150,000 to 200,000 distinct CDR3 sequences. The rearrangement uses TRBV20-1 and TRBJ1-3. Sequenced material: blood. The clonotype comes from a human donor with ulcerative colitis or Crohn's disease, or a healthy co-twin of an affected twin (not recorded which). The CDR3 is CSARKASGNTIYF.